Listed here are 4 T cell receptor beta chains from one sample, sequenced in a study of shared clonotypes between healthy human individuals. Repertoires were generated with immunoSEQ multiplex PCR, while TCRdb's copy carries only in-frame clones and drops some. This table has millions of clones, 85% to 95% appearing once. Input material: naive CD4+ T cells sorted from blood. Sample subset: CD45RA+ positively selected. These receptors all stem from a man aged 18 to 30 in good health.

A note on this clone: Within the sample, other DNA sequences also encode this same CDR3. The chain uses TRBV18 and TRBJ1-5; no clear D. Germline CDR1 reads KGHSH; CDR2 reads LQKENI. V was trimmed by 1 base and J by 5 bases, leaving 6 bases between them. The CDR3 totals 13 residues. The CDR3 protein is CASSPHRDQPQHF. In DNA, the CDR3 is TGTGCCAGCTCACCACATAGGGATCAGCCCCAGCATTTT.

The gene calls are TRBV18 and TRBJ2-2, with TRBD1 matching over 9 bases. Germline CDR1 and CDR2: KGHSH and LQKENI. The CDR3 has 14 amino acids. Trimming at V came to 4 bases and at J to 9 bases, leaving 6 bases not matched to a gene. The CDR3 protein is CASSQTGQGRELFF. In DNA form, the CDR3 reads TGTGCCAGCTCACAGACGGGACAGGGCCGGGAGCTGTTTTTT.

The V gene is TRBV7-2, the J gene TRBJ2-3; D not resolved. The CDR3 extends over 14 amino acids. Germline V gene lookup returns CDR1 SGHTA and CDR2 FQGNSA. V lost 3 bases, J lost 3 bases, and 10 bases lay in between. The CDR3 is CASSFFVGTDTQYF. CDR3 nucleotide sequence: TGTGCCAGCAGCTTTTTTGTAGGGACAGATACGCAGTATTTT.

This chain uses TRBV28 with TRBJ2-1, with 7 bases matching TRBD2. With 7 bases clipped from V and 6 bases from J, the junction kept 12 bases outside the gene matches. This CDR3 has 15 amino acids. Germline CDR1 is MDHEN and CDR2 is SYDVKM. The CDR3, as DNA: TGTGCCAGCAACACTCTGGCTAGCGGCATCAATGAGCAGTTCTTC. Protein: CASNTLASGINEQFF.